Listed below are T cell receptor beta chains from one sample, sequenced in a study of control samples from healthy donors and cancer patients. The data were produced by immunoSEQ multiplex PCR, yet TCRdb's version contains in-frame clones alone and is incomplete. In total, the table holds roughly 190,000 clones. The sample comprised blood. These receptors came from a woman in her 30s in good health. The CDR3 runs from the conserved cysteine through the conserved F or W. The D gene is left open where the match is weak.

d_call j_call cdr3_length v_call cdr3_nt cdr3_aa
. TRBJ1-6 13 TRBV2 TGTGCCAGCATCGGGCCCAGGGGTTCACCCCTCCACTTT CASIGPRGSPLHF
. TRBJ2-7 13 TRBV19 TGTGCCAGTAGTAATGGGGCCGACTACGAGCAGTACTTC CASSNGADYEQYF
. TRBJ1-2 15 TRBV18 TGTGCCAGCTCACCTCAGGGTGGAGGAATGGATGGCTACACCTTC CASSPQGGGMDGYTF
. TRBJ2-2 15 TRBV19 TGTGCCAGTAGTACGTCCCAAACCATCACCGGGGAGCTGTTTTTT CASSTSQTITGELFF
. TRBJ1-1 16 TRBV28 TGTGCCAGCAGTCTTTCCGGGGACACGGCGAACACTGAAGCTTTCTTT CASSLSGDTANTEAFF
. TRBJ2-1 13 TRBV4-1 TGCGCCAGTACAGCGAGGGGCTACAATGAGCAGTTCTTC CASTARGYNEQFF
. TRBJ1-5 16 TRBV15 TGTGCCACCAGCAGGTCCCAGGGATATAGCAATCAGCCCCAGCATTTT CATSRSQGYSNQPQHF
. TRBJ1-5 13 TRBV5-7 TGTGCCAGCAGGTTAGAACAGAATCAGCCCCAGCATTTT CASRLEQNQPQHF
. TRBJ1-3 17 TRBV13 TGTGCCAGCAGCCCCGACCCTATGACGGACTCTGGAAACACCATATATTTT CASSPDPMTDSGNTIYF
. TRBJ1-4 13 TRBV4-1 TGCGCCAGCAGCCAAGAATGGGGGTGGAAACTGTTTTTT CASSQEWGWKLFF
. TRBJ1-2 15 TRBV24-1 TGTGCCACCAGTGACCCCCGGGGCCAGTACTATGGCTACACCTTC CATSDPRGQYYGYTF
. TRBJ1-1 11 TRBV7-9 TGTGCCAGCAGCTTAGGGACTGAAGCTTTCTTT CASSLGTEAFF
TRBD1 TRBJ1-2 16 TRBV19 TGTGCCAGTAGTACTCAAAAACAGGGGGCGAACTATGGCTACACCTTC CASSTQKQGANYGYTF
. TRBJ1-1 13 TRBV28 TGTGCCAGCAGTTTAGAGGCGCCCTTTGAAGCTTTCTTT CASSLEAPFEAFF
TRBD2 TRBJ2-3 16 TRBV6-5 TGTGCCAGCAGCTACGACTCTAGCGGGGGAATAGATACGCAGTATTTT CASSYDSSGGIDTQYF
. TRBJ1-5 14 TRBV30 TGTGCCTGGAGTTTAACGGCGAGCAATCAGCCCCAGCATTTT CAWSLTASNQPQHF
. TRBJ2-7 14 TRBV4-1 TGCGCCAGCAGCCAAGTTGGTCTCAGCTACGAGCAGTACTTC CASSQVGLSYEQYF
TRBD2 TRBJ2-5 15 TRBV20-1 TGCAGTGCTAGTGACCCCCTAGCGGGGGAGGAGACCCAGTACTTC CSASDPLAGEETQYF
. TRBJ2-7 15 TRBV7-2 TGTGCCAGCAGCTTAAAGGGACTCGACCCCTACGAGCAGTACTTC CASSLKGLDPYEQYF
. TRBJ1-5 14 TRBV5-6 TGTGCCAGCAGGGGAGAGAGCGGCAATCAGCCCCAGCATTTT CASRGESGNQPQHF
. TRBJ1-6 15 TRBV5-5 TGTGCCAGCAGCTCGAGGACAAGCGATAATTCACCCCTCCACTTT CASSSRTSDNSPLHF